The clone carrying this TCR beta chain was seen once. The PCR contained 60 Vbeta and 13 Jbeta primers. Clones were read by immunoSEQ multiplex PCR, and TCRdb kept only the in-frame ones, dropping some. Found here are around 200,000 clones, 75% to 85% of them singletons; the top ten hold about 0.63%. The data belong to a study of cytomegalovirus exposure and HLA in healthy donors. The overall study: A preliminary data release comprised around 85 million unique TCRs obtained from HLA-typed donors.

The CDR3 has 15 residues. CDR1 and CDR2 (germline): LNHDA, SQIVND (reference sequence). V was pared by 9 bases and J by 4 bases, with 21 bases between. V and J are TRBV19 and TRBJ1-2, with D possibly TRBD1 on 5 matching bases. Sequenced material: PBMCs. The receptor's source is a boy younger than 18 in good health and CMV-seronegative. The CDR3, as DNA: TGTGCCAGCCAGGATAGGAGGGACGGGGGCTATGGCTACACCTTC. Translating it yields CASQDRRDGGYGYTF.